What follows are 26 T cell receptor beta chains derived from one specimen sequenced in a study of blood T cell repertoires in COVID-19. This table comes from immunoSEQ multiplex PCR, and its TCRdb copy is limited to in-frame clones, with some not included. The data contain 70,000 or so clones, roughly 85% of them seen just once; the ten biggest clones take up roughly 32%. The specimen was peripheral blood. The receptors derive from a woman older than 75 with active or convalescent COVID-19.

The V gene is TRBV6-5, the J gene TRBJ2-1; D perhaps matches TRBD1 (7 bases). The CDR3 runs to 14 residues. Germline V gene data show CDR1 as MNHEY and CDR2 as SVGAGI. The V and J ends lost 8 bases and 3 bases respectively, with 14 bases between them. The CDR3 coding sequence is TGTGCCAGCTCTTCAGGGGGGCGCTACAATGAGCAGTTCTTC. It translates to CASSSGGRYNEQFF.

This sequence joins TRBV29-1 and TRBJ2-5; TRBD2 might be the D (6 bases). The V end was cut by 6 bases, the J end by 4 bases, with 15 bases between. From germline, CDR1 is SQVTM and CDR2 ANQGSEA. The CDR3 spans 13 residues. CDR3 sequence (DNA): TGCAGCGTCGGTTCGGGACTGGGAGAGACCCAGTACTTC. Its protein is CSVGSGLGETQYF.

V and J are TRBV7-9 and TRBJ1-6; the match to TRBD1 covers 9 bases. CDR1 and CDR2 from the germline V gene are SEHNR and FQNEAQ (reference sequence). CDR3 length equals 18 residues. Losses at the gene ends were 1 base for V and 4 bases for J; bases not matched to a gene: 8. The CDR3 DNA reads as TGTGCCAGCAGCTTAGTCTCGGGGGACAGGGTTTATAATTCACCCCTCCACTTT. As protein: CASSLVSGDRVYNSPLHF.

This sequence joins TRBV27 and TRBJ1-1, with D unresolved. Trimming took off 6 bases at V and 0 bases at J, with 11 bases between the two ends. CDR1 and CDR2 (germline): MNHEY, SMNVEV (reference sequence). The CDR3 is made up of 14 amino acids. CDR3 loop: CASRRNGVNTEAFF. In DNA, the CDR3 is TGTGCCAGCAGACGGAATGGAGTGAACACTGAAGCTTTCTTT.

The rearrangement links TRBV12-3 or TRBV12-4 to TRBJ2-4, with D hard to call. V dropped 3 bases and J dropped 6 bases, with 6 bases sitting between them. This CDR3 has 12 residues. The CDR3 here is CASSFTRNIQYF. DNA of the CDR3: TGTGCCAGCAGTTTCACCAGAAACATTCAGTACTTC.

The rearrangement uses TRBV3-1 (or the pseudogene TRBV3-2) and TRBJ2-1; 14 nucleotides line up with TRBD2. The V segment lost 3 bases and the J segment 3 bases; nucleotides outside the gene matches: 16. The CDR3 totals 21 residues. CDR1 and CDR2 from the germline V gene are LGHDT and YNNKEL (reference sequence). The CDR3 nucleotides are TGTGCCAGCAGCCAGCGGGCGGGAAAAAGGACTAGCGGGGGGAGCTACAATGAGCAGTTCTTC. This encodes CASSQRAGKRTSGGSYNEQFF.

The CDR3 here is CASNPSQYNQPQHF. CDR3 DNA sequence: TGTGCCAGTAACCCGAGCCAATACAATCAGCCCCAGCATTTT. The chain joins TRBV19 to TRBJ1-5; unclear D gene. Germline V gives CDR1 LNHDA, CDR2 SQIVND (reference sequence). CDR3 length: 14 residues. V was cut by 7 bases and J by 3 bases, with 13 bases left in between.

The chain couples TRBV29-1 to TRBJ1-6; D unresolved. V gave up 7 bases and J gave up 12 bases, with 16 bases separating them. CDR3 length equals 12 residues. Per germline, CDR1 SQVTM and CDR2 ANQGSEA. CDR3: CSGGLHWGPLHF. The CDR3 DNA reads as TGCAGCGGTGGACTTCACTGGGGACCCCTCCACTTT.

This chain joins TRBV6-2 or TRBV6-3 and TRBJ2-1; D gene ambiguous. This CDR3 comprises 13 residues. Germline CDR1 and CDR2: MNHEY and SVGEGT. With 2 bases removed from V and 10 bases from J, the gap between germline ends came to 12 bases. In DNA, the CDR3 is TGTGCCAGCAGTTACCCCCTCGCAGGCGAGCAGTTCTTC. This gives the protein CASSYPLAGEQFF.

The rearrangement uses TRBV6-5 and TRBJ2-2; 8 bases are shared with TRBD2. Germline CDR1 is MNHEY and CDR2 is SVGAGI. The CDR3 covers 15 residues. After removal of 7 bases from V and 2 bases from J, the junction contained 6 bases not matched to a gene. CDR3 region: CASTGGASNTGELFF. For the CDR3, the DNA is TGTGCCAGCACCGGGGGGGCGAGTAACACCGGGGAGCTGTTTTTT.

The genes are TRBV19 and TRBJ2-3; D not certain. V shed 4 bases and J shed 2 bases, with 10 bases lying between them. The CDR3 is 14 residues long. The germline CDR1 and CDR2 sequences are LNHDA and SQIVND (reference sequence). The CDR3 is CASSKYRDTDTQYF. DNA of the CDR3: TGTGCCAGTAGTAAATACAGAGACACAGATACGCAGTATTTT.

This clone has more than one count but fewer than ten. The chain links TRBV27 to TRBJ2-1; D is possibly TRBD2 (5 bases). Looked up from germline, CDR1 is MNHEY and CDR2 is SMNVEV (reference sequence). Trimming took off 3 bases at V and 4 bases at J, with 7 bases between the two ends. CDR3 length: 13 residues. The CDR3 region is CASSFRGYNEQFF. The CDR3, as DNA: TGTGCCAGCAGTTTTCGGGGTTACAATGAGCAGTTCTTC.

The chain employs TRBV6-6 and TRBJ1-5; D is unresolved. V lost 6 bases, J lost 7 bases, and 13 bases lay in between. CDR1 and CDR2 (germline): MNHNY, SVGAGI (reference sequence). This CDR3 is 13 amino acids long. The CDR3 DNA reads TGTGCCAGCAGCTCAGGAAATCAGCAGCCCCAGCATTTT. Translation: CASSSGNQQPQHF.

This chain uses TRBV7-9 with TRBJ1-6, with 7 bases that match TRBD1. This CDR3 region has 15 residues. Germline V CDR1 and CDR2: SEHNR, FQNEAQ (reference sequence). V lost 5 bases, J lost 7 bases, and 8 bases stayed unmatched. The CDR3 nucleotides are TGTGCCAGCAGCCCCAGGGGACAGCAAAATTCACCCCTCCACTTT. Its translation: CASSPRGQQNSPLHF.

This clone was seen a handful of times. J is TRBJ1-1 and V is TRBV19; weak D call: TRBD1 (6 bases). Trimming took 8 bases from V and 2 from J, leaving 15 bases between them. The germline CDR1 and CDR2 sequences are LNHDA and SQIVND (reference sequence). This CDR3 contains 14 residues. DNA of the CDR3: TGTGCCAGTTGGGACGGACAGCTAAACACTGAAGCTTTCTTT. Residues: CASWDGQLNTEAFF.

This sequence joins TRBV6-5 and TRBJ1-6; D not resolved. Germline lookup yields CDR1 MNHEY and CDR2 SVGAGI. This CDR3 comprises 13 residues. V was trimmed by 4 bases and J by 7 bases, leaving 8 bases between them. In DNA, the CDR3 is TGTGCCAGCAGTTTGGAACTAAATTCACCCCTCCACTTT. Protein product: CASSLELNSPLHF.

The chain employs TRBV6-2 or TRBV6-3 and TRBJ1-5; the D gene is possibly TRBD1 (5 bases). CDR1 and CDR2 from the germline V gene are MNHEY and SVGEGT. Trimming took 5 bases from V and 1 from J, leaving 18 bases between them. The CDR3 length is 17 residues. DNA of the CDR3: TGTGCCAGCAGTCAAGGCCAGGGTTATGCGAGCAATCAGCCCCAGCATTTT. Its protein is CASSQGQGYASNQPQHF.

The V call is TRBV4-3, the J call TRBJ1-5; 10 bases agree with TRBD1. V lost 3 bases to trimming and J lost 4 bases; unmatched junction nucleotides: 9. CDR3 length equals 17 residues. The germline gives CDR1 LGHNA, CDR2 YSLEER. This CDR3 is CASSQTGGSKDNQPQHF. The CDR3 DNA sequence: TGCGCCAGCAGCCAGACAGGGGGCTCTAAGGATAATCAGCCCCAGCATTTT.

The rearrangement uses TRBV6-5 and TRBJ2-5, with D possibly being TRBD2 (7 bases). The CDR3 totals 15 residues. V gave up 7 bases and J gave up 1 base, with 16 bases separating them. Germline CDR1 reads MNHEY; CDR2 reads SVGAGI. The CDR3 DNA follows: TGTGCCAGCACCTCCTTTGCGGGGGCCCAAGAGACCCAGTACTTC. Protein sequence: CASTSFAGAQETQYF.

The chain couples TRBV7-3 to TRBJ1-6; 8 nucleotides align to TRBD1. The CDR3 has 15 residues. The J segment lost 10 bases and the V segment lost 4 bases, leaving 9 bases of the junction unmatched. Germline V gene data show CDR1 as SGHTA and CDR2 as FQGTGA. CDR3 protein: CASSSRTGWDSPLHF. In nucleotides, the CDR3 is TGTGCCAGCAGCTCCCGGACAGGGTGGGACTCACCCCTCCACTTT.

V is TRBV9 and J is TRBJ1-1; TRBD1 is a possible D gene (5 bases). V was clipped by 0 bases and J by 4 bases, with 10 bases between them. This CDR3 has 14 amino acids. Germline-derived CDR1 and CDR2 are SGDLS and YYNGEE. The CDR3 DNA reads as TGTGCCAGCAGCGTAGCGGGGGACCCCACTGAAGCTTTCTTT. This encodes CASSVAGDPTEAFF.

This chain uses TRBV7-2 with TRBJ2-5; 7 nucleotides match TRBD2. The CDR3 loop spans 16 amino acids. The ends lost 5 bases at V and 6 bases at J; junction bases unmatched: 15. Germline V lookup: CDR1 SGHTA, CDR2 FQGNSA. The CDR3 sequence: CASSIVASGVGQTQYF. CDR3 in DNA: TGTGCCAGCAGCATAGTGGCAAGCGGGGTGGGCCAGACCCAGTACTTC.

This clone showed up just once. CDR3 in amino acids: CASSSTFGQGFDEQYF. CDR3 bases: TGTGCCAGCAGCTCAACTTTCGGACAGGGCTTTGACGAGCAGTACTTC. The chain is built from TRBV11-3 and TRBJ2-7; 8 bases line up with TRBD1. Germline V CDR1 and CDR2: SGHNT, YENEEA. The CDR3 loop spans 16 amino acids. V was clipped by 4 bases and J by 5 bases; unmatched bases: 13.

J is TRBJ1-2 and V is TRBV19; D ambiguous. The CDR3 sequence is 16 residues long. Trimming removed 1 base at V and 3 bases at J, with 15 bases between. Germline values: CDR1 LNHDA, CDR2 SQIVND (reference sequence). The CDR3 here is CASSIGGSLKHYGYTF. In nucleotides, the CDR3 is TGTGCCAGTAGTATAGGCGGATCGCTAAAGCACTATGGCTACACCTTC.

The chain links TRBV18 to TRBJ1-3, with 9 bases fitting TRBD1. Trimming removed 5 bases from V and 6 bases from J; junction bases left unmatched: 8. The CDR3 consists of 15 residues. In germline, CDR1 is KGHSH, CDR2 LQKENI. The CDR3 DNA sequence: TGTGCCAGCTCAACCGGGACAGGGAGTATAAACACCATATATTTT. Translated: CASSTGTGSINTIYF.

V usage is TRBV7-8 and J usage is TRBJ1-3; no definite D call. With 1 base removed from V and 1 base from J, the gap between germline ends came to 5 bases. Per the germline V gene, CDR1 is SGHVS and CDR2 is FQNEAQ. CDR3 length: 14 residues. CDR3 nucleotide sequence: TGTGCCAGCAGCTTAGGCGGATCTGGAAACACCATATATTTT. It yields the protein CASSLGGSGNTIYF. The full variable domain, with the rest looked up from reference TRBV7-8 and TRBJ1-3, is GAGVSQSPRYKVAKRGQDVALRCDPISGHVSLFWYQQALGQGPEFLTYFQNEAQLDKSGLPSDRFFAERPEGSVSTLKIQRTQQEDSAVYLCASSLGGSGNTIYFGEGSWLTVV.